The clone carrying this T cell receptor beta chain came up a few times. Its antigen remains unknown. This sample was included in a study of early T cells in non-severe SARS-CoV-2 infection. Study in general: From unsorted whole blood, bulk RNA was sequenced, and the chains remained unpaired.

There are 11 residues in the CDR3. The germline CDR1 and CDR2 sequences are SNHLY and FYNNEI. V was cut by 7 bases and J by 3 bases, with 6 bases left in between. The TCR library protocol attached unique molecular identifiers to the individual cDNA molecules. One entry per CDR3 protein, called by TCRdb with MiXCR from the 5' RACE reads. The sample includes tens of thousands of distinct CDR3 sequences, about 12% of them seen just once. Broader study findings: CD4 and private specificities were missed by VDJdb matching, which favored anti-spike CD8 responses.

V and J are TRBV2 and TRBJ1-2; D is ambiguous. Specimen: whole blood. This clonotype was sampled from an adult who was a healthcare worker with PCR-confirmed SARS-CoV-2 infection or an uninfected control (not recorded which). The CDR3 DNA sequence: TGTGCCAGCACAGTGTACTATGGCTACACCTTC. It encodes CASTVYYGYTF.